Listed here are 19 T cell receptor beta chains from one sample, sequenced in a study of blood T cell repertoires in COVID-19. Assay used: immunoSEQ multiplex PCR; TCRdb lists only in-frame clones, some missing. The sample holds 200,000 to 250,000 clones, about nine tenths seen once. The sample consisted of peripheral blood. The receptors were sampled from a woman aged 50 to 60 with acute or convalescent COVID-19.

The rearrangement uses TRBV30 and TRBJ1-2; D is possibly TRBD1 (5 bases). Between the trimmed V and J ends, which lost 5 bases and 7 bases, there was a span of 17 bases. The germline V gene encodes CDR1 GTSNPN and CDR2 SVGIG (reference sequence). This CDR3 is 13 amino acids long. This CDR3 is CAWHTELGAGYTF. The CDR3 nucleotides read TGTGCCTGGCATACAGAGCTTGGGGCTGGCTACACCTTC.

The chain has TRBV12-3 or TRBV12-4 and TRBJ2-3; no definite D call. This CDR3 has 13 amino acids. V was trimmed by 3 bases and J by 3 bases, leaving 7 bases between them. The CDR3 nucleotides read TGTGCCAGCAGTTTCGGTAGAACAGATACGCAGTATTTT. Its protein is CASSFGRTDTQYF.

This sequence joins TRBV2 and TRBJ2-7, with a weak D call TRBD1 (5 bases). V lost 1 base and J lost 5, with 21 bases in between. This CDR3 is built from 17 residues. Germline loops: CDR1 SNHLY, CDR2 FYNNEI. The CDR3 DNA follows: TGTGCCAGCAGTGAAGAGGGGCCAGGTTCGGCTCTAAACGAGCAGTACTTC. Its translation is CASSEEGPGSALNEQYF.

The gene calls are TRBV11-2 and TRBJ2-5; TRBD1 agrees at 7 bases. Trimming at V came to 1 base and at J to 1 base, leaving 3 bases not matched to a gene. This CDR3 has 15 amino acids. Germline assignment: CDR1 SGHAT and CDR2 FQNNGV. The CDR3 nucleotides are TGTGCCAGCAGCTTAGGGGACAGAGCCCAAGAGACCCAGTACTTC. Translating gives CASSLGDRAQETQYF.

The rearrangement uses TRBV6-5 and TRBJ1-5; D possibly corresponds to TRBD1 (6 bases). Trimming took 6 bases from V and 5 from J, leaving 11 bases between them. The CDR3 has 13 residues. Per the germline V gene, CDR1 is MNHEY and CDR2 is SVGAGI. The CDR3 sequence is CASSRGQHQPQHF. The CDR3 coding sequence is TGTGCCAGCAGCCGCGGACAGCATCAGCCCCAGCATTTT.

The chain carries TRBV2 and TRBJ2-4; D remains ambiguous. V dropped 3 bases and J dropped 0 bases, with 12 bases sitting between them. The V gene's germline CDR1 is SNHLY and CDR2 FYNNEI. This CDR3 is built from 16 residues. The CDR3 bases are TGTGCCAGCAGTGATAACAGAGCACTAGCCAAAAACATTCAGTACTTC. Its translation: CASSDNRALAKNIQYF.

This clone appeared once. The chain carries TRBV11-2 and TRBJ2-5; 8 positions match TRBD1. V trimming: 6 bases; J trimming: 6 bases; junction bases outside the gene matches: 6. Germline V gives CDR1 SGHAT, CDR2 FQNNGV. The CDR3 extends over 13 amino acids. Written as DNA, the CDR3 is TGTGCCAGCAGAGGCGGACAGGGAAAGACCCAGTACTTC. Amino acid sequence: CASRGGQGKTQYF.

The chain has TRBV2 and TRBJ2-6; D is ambiguous. Germline values: CDR1 SNHLY, CDR2 FYNNEI. The CDR3 consists of 12 residues. The V and J ends lost 10 bases and 4 bases respectively, with 8 bases between them. The CDR3, as DNA: TGTGCCACCTCCCTAGGGGCCAACGTCCTGACTTTC. Amino acids: CATSLGANVLTF.

This rearrangement joins TRBV6-5 to TRBJ2-3; D call uncertain. The V gene's germline CDR1 is MNHEY and CDR2 SVGAGI. The CDR3 has 13 amino acids. Trimming stripped 4 bases from V and 1 base from J, with 6 bases between. CDR3 protein: CASSFVGTDTQYF. CDR3 in DNA: TGTGCCAGCAGTTTTGTCGGCACAGATACGCAGTATTTT.

The V call is TRBV7-9, the J call TRBJ2-5, with a tentative D call TRBD2 (5 bases). Germline V CDR1 and CDR2: SEHNR, FQNEAQ (reference sequence). The CDR3 sequence is 16 residues long. V was cut by 1 base and J by 1 base, with 13 bases left in between. The CDR3 DNA is TGTGCCAGCAGCTTAGGGCTCCGGGGAGTCCAAGAGACCCAGTACTTC. Translation: CASSLGLRGVQETQYF.

This chain joins TRBV11-3 and TRBJ2-7, with 8 bases fitting TRBD2. Trimming at V came to 3 bases and at J to 0 bases, leaving 4 bases not matched to a gene. This CDR3 spans 15 amino acids. From germline, CDR1 is SGHNT and CDR2 YENEEA. CDR3 region: CASSFAGGLSYEQYF. The CDR3 bases are TGTGCCAGCAGCTTTGCGGGGGGCCTCTCCTACGAGCAGTACTTC.

This chain connects TRBV24-1 to TRBJ2-3; 10 positions agree with TRBD1. The V segment lost 2 bases and the J segment 5 bases; nucleotides outside the gene matches: 6. CDR3 size: 16 residues. CDR1 and CDR2 (germline): KGHDR, SFDVKD. CDR3 in DNA: TGTGCCACCAGTGATTGGGGACAGGGGATGAGAGATACGCAGTATTTT. This translates into CATSDWGQGMRDTQYF.

The chain carries TRBV5-4 and TRBJ1-6, with D perhaps TRBD1 (5 bases). This CDR3 has 19 residues. Per the germline V gene, CDR1 is SGHNT and CDR2 is YYREEE (reference sequence). V shed 0 bases and J shed 0 bases, with 16 bases lying between them. The CDR3 bases are TGTGCCAGCAGCTTGGCGGACATGGAAGGGGTCTCCTATAATTCACCCCTCCACTTT. Its translation is CASSLADMEGVSYNSPLHF. Variable domain in full (rest from reference TRBV5-4 and TRBJ1-6): ETGVTQSPTHLIKTRGQQVTLRCSSQSGHNTVSWYQQALGQGPQFIFQYYREEENGRGNFPPRFSGLQFPNYSSELNVNALELDDSALYLCASSLADMEGVSYNSPLHFGNGTRLTVT.

V usage is TRBV24-1 and J usage is TRBJ2-2, with TRBD2 matching 7 bases. The V and J ends lost 9 bases and 0 bases, in that order; junction bases with no gene match: 0. Germline V lookup: CDR1 KGHDR, CDR2 SFDVKD. The CDR3 consists of 13 residues. This chain's CDR3 is CATGGANTGELFF. The CDR3 DNA is TGTGCCACCGGGGGGGCGAACACCGGGGAGCTGTTTTTT.

The V call is TRBV6-5, the J call TRBJ1-1; 8 bases map to TRBD1. Germline CDR1 reads MNHEY; CDR2 reads SVGAGI. This CDR3 spans 16 amino acids. V lost 0 bases, J lost 4 bases, and 7 bases stayed unmatched. CDR3 residues: CASSYSTTGGGTEAFF. The CDR3 DNA sequence: TGTGCCAGCAGTTACTCTACTACAGGGGGAGGCACTGAAGCTTTCTTT.

The CDR3 coding sequence is TGTGCCAGCAGCCCAGGGGCCAATCCCTATGGCTACACCTTC. It yields the protein CASSPGANPYGYTF. The chain carries TRBV14 and TRBJ1-2; the D gene is possibly TRBD1 (6 bases). This CDR3 is 14 amino acids long. Germline values: CDR1 SGHDN, CDR2 FVKESK. V was shortened by 4 bases and J by 4 bases, with 13 bases between the two germline ends.

This chain links TRBV7-8 with TRBJ2-5, with TRBD2 matching 9 bases. The CDR3 totals 18 residues. Trimming at V came to 2 bases and at J to 3 bases, leaving 13 bases not matched to a gene. CDR1 and CDR2 from the germline V gene are SGHVS and FQNEAQ. CDR3 in amino acids: CASSLPMAGGPVEETQYF. CDR3 nucleotide sequence: TGTGCCAGCAGCTTACCAATGGCGGGAGGGCCTGTCGAAGAGACCCAGTACTTC.

The rearrangement joins TRBV5-1 to TRBJ1-1, with 8 bases fitting TRBD1. V lost 2 bases, J lost 1 base, and 4 bases stayed unmatched. Germline V lookup: CDR1 SGHRS, CDR2 YFSETQ. The CDR3 extends over 15 amino acids. The CDR3 region is CASSFGTGENTEAFF. CDR3 DNA: TGCGCCAGCAGCTTCGGGACAGGAGAGAACACTGAAGCTTTCTTT.

The chain links TRBV18 to TRBJ1-1; TRBD1 is a possible D gene (6 bases). This CDR3 region has 13 residues. Deletions cut 7 bases from V and 4 bases from J, with 13 bases between. The germline V gene has CDR1 KGHSH and CDR2 LQKENI. The CDR3 is CASYHREGTEAFF. CDR3 DNA: TGTGCCAGCTACCACAGGGAGGGCACTGAAGCTTTCTTT.